A single sample is the source of the 3 T cell receptor beta chains below, sequenced in a study of cytomegalovirus exposure and HLA in healthy donors. PCR was performed using 60 Vbeta and 13 Jbeta primers. Produced via immunoSEQ multiplex PCR; TCRdb's table is partial and in-frame only. In all, the sample yields over 55,000 clones. The sequenced material came from PBMCs. These receptors came from a boy aged 5-17 years in good health and CMV-seronegative.

The chain recombines TRBV11-2 with TRBJ2-7, with 9 bases fitting TRBD1. Looked up from germline, CDR1 is SGHAT and CDR2 is FQNNGV. This CDR3 comprises 14 residues. The ends lost 5 bases at V and 3 bases at J; junction bases unmatched: 5. Here the CDR3 DNA reads TGTGCCAGCAGCCTGGGACAGGGAGTCTACGAGCAGTACTTC. This translates into CASSLGQGVYEQYF.

This chain uses TRBV7-3 with TRBJ2-7, with 8 nucleotides matching TRBD2. V was clipped by 2 bases and J by 6 bases; unmatched bases: 3. In germline, CDR1 is SGHTA, CDR2 FQGTGA. CDR3 length: 13 residues. CDR3 sequence: CASSLQRESEQYF. CDR3 nucleotides: TGTGCCAGCAGCTTACAGCGGGAGTCCGAGCAGTACTTC.

The chain employs TRBV19 and TRBJ2-1; 7 bases align to TRBD2. Trimming removed 3 bases from V and 5 bases from J; junction bases left unmatched: 4. The length of the CDR3 is 14 residues. The germline V gene encodes CDR1 LNHDA and CDR2 SQIVND (reference sequence). CDR3 bases: TGTGCCAGTAGTATTCTAGCGGCGGACAATGAGCAGTTCTTC. Translated, it gives CASSILAADNEQFF.